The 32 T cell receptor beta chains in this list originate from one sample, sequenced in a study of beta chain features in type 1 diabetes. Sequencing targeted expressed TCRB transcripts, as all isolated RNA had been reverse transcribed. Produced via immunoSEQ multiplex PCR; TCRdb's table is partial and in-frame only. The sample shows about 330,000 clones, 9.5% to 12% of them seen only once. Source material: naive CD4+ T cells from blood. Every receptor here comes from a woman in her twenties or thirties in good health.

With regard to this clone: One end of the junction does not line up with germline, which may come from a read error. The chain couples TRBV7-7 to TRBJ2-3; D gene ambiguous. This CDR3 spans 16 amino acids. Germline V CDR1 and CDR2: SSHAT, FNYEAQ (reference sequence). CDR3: CASSCPRGASTDTQYF. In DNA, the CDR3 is TGTGCTAGCAGCTGCCCTAGAGGTGCTAGCACAGATACGCAGTATTTT.

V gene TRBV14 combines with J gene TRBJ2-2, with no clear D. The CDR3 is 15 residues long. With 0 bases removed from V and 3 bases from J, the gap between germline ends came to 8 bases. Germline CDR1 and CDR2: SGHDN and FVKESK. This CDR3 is CASSQDLADTGELFF. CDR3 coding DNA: TGTGCCAGCAGCCAAGATCTGGCAGACACCGGGGAGCTGTTTTTT.

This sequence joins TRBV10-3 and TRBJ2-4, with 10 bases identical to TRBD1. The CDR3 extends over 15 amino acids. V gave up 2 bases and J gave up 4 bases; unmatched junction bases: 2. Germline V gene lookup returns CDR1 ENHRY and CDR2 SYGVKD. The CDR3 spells CAISEGGQGKNIQYF. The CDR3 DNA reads TGTGCCATCAGTGAGGGGGGACAGGGGAAAAACATTCAGTACTTC.

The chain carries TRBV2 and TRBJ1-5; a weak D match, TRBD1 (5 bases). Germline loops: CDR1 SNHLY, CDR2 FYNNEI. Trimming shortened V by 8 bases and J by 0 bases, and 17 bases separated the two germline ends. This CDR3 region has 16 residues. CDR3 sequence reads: CASHPGLIYSNQPQHF. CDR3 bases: TGTGCCAGCCACCCAGGGCTCATCTATAGCAATCAGCCCCAGCATTTT.

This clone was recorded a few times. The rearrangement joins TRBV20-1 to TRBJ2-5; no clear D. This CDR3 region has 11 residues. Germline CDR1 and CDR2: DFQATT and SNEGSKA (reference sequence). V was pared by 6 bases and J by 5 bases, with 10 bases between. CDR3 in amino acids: CSAVSSETQYF. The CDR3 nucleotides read TGCAGTGCAGTCAGTAGCGAGACCCAGTACTTC.

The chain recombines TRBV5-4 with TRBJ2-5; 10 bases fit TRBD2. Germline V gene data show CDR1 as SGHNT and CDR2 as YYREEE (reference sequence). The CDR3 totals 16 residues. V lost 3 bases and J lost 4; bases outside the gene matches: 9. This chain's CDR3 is CASSWASGRFGETQYF. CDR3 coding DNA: TGTGCCAGCAGCTGGGCTAGCGGGAGATTTGGAGAGACCCAGTACTTC.

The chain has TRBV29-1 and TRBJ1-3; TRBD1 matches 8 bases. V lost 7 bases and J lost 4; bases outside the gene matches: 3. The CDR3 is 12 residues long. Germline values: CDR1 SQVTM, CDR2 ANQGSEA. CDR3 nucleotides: TGCAGCGCCCAGGGGGCCGGAAACACCATATATTTT. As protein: CSAQGAGNTIYF.

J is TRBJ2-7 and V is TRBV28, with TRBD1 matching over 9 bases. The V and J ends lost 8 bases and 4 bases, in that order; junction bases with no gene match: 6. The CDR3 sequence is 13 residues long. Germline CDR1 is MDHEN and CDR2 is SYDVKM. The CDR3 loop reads CASEPGQGYEQYF. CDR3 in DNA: TGTGCCAGCGAACCGGGACAGGGTTACGAGCAGTACTTC.

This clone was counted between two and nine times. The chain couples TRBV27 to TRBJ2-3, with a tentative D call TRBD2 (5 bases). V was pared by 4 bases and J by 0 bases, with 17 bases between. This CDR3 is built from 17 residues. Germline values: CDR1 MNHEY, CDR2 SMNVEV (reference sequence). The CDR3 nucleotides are TGTGCCAGCAGTTCGCTAGCCCGGAGCTCTAGCACAGATACGCAGTATTTT. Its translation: CASSSLARSSSTDTQYF.

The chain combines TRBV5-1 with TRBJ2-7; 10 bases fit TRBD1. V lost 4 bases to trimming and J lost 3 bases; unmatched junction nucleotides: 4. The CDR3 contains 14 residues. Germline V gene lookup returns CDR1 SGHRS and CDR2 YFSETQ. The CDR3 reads CASSPRDRGYEQYF. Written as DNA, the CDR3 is TGCGCCAGCAGCCCCCGGGACAGGGGCTACGAGCAGTACTTC.

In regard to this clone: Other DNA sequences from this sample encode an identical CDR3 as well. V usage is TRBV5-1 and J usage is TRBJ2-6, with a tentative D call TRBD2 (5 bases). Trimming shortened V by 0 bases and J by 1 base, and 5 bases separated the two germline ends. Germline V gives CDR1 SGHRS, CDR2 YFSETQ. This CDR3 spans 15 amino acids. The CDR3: CASSLGGSGANVLTF. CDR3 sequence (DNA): TGCGCCAGCAGCTTGGGAGGGTCTGGGGCCAACGTCCTGACTTTC. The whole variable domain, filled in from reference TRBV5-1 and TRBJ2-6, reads KAGVTQTPRYLIKTRGQQVTLSCSPISGHRSVSWYQQTPGQGLQFLFEYFSETQRNKGNFPGRFSGRQFSNSRSEMNVSTLELGDSALYLCASSLGGSGANVLTFGAGSRLTVL.

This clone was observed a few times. The CDR3 sequence: CASSLGTGDEKLFF. CDR3 coding DNA: TGTGCCAGCAGCCTGGGAACAGGGGACGAAAAACTGTTTTTT. The rearrangement uses TRBV7-9 and TRBJ1-4; 7 nucleotides agree with TRBD1. With 5 bases clipped from V and 8 bases from J, the junction kept 8 bases outside the gene matches. The germline CDR1 and CDR2 sequences are SEHNR and FQNEAQ (reference sequence). The CDR3 contains 14 residues.

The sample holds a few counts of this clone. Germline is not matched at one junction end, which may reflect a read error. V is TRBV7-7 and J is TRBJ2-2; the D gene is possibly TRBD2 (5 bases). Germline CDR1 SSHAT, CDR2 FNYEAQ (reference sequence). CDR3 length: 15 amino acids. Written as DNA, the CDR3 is TGTGCTAGCAGCCCAATTCGGGATTCCGCCGGGGAGCTGTTTTTT. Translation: CASSPIRDSAGELFF.

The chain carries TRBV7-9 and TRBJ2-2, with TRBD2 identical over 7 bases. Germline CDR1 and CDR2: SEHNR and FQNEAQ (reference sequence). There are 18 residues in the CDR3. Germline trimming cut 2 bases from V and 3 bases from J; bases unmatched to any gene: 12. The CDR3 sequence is CASSLLPPLAWDTGELFF. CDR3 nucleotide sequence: TGTGCCAGCAGCTTACTCCCCCCACTAGCGTGGGACACCGGGGAGCTGTTTTTT. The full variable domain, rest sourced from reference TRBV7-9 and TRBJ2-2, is DTGVSQNPRHKITKRGQNVTFRCDPISEHNRLYWYRQTLGQGPEFLTYFQNEAQLEKSRLLSDRFSAERPKGSFSTLEIQRTEQGDSAMYLCASSLLPPLAWDTGELFFGEGSRLTVL.

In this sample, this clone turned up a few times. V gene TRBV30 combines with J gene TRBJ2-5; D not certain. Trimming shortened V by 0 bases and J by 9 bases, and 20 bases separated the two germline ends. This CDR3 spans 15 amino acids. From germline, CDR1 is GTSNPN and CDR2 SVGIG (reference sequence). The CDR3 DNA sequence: TGTGCCTGGAGTGTTGGAGTGAGTGAGTCGGGTCCCCAGTACTTC. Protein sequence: CAWSVGVSESGPQYF. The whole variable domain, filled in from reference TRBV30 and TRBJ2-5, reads SQTIHQWPATLVQPVGSPLSLECTVEGTSNPNLYWYRQAAGRGLQLLFYSVGIGQISSEVPQNLSASRPQDRQFILSSKKLLLSDSGFYLCAWSVGVSESGPQYFGPGTRLLVL.

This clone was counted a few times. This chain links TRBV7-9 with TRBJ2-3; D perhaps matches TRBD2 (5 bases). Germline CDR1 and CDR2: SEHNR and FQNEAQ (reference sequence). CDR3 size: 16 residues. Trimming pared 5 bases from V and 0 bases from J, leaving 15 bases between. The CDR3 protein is CASSPYGGFSTDTQYF. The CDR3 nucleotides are TGTGCCAGCAGCCCCTATGGCGGGTTTAGCACAGATACGCAGTATTTT.

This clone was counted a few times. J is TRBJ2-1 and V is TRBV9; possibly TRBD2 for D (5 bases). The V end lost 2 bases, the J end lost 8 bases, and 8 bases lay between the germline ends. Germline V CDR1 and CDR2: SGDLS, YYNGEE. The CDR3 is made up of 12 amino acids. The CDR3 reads CASSVTRDEQFF. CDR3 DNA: TGTGCCAGCAGCGTTACTAGGGATGAGCAGTTCTTC.

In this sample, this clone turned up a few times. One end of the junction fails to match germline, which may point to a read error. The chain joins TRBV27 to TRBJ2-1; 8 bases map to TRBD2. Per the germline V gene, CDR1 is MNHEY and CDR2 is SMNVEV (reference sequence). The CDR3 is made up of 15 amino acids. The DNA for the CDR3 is TGTGCCAGCAGCTTATACTTAGCGGGAAACAGTGAGCAGTTCTTC. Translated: CASSLYLAGNSEQFF.

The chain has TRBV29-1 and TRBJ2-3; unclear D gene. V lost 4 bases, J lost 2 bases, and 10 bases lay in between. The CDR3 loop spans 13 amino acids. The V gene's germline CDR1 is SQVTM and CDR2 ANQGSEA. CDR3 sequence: CSVAGVFTDTQYF. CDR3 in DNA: TGCAGCGTTGCAGGCGTTTTCACAGATACGCAGTATTTT.

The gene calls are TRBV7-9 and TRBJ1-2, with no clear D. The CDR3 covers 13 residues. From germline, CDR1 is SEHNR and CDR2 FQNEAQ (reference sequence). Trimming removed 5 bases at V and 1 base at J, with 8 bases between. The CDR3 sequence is CASSNRDNYGYTF. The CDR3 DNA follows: TGTGCCAGCAGCAACAGAGATAACTATGGCTACACCTTC.

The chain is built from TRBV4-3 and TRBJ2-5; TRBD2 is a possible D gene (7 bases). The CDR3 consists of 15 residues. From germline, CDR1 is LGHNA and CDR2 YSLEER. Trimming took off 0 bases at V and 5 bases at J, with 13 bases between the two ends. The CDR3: CASSQEVGGGETQYF. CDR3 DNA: TGCGCCAGCAGCCAAGAAGTAGGGGGAGGGGAGACCCAGTACTTC.

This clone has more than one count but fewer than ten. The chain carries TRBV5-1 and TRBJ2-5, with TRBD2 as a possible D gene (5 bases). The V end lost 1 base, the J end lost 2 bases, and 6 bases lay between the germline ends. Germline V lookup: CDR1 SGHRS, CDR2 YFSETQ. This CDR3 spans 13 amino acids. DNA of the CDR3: TGCGCCAGCAGCTTGATAGCGCAAGAGACCCAGTACTTC. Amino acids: CASSLIAQETQYF.

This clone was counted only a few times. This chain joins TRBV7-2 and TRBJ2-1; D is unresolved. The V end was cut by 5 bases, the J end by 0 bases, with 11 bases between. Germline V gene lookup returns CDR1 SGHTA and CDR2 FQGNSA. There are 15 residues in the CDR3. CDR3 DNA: TGTGCCAGCAGCGCAAGATCCGGCTCCTACAATGAGCAGTTCTTC. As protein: CASSARSGSYNEQFF.

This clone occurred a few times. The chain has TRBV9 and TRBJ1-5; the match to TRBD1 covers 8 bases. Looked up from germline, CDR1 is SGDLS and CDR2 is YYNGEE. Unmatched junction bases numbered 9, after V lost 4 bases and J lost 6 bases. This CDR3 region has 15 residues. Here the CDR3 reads CASSTTGTGTQPQHF. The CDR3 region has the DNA TGTGCCAGCAGCACCACCGGGACAGGTACTCAGCCCCAGCATTTT.

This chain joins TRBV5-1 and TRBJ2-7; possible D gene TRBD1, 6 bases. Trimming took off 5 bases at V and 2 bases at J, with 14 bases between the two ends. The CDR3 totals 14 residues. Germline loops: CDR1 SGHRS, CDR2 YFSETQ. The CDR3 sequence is CASRGGWAAYEQYF. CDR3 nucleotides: TGCGCCAGCAGAGGGGGTTGGGCTGCCTACGAGCAGTACTTC.

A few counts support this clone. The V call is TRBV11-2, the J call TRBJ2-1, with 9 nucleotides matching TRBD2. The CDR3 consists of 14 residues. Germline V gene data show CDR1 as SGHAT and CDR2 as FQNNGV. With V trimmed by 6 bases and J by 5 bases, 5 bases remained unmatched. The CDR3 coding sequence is TGTGCCAGCAGGTGGGCGGGAGGGCACAATGAGCAGTTCTTC. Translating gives CASRWAGGHNEQFF. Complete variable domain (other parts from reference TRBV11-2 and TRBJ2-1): EAGVAQSPRYKIIEKRQSVAFWCNPISGHATLYWYQQILGQGPKLLIQFQNNGVVDDSQLPKDRFSAERLKGVDSTLKIQPAKLEDSAVYLCASRWAGGHNEQFFGPGTRLTVL.

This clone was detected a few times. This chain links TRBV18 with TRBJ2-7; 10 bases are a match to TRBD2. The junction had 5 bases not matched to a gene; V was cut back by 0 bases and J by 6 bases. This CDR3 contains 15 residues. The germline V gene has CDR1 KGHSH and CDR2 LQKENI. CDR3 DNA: TGTGCCAGCTCACCACCGTCTAGCGGGAGCCGCGAGCAGTACTTC. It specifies CASSPPSSGSREQYF.

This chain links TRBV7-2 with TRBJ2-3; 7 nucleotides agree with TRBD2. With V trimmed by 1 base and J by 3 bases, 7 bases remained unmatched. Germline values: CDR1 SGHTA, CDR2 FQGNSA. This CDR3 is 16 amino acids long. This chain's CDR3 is CASSLVSGGSTDTQYF. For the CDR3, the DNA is TGTGCCAGCAGCTTAGTGTCCGGCGGGAGTACAGATACGCAGTATTTT.

The CDR3 reads CASSIGTGGDYGYTF. The CDR3 DNA sequence: TGTGCCAGCAGCATAGGGACAGGGGGTGACTATGGCTACACCTTC. V usage is TRBV7-2 and J usage is TRBJ1-2; TRBD1 matches at 11 bases. CDR3 length equals 15 residues. Germline-derived CDR1 and CDR2 are SGHTA and FQGNSA. V trimming: 5 bases; J trimming: 3 bases; junction bases outside the gene matches: 5.

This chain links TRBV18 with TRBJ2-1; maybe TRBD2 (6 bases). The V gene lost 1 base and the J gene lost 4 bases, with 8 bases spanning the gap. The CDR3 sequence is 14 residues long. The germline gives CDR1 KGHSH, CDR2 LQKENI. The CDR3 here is CASSPQSGYNEQFF. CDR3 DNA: TGTGCCAGCTCACCACAGAGCGGGTACAATGAGCAGTTCTTC. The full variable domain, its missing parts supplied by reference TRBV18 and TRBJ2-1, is NAGVMQNPRHLVRRRGQEARLRCSPMKGHSHVYWYRQLPEEGLKFMVYLQKENIIDESGMPKERFSAEFPKEGPSILRIQQVVRGDSAAYFCASSPQSGYNEQFFGPGTRLTVL.

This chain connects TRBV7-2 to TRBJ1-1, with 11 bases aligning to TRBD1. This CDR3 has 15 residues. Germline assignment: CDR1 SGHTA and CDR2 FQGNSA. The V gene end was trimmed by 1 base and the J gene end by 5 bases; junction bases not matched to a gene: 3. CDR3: CASSLVRDRGTEAFF. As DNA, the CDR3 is TGTGCCAGCAGCTTAGTCCGGGACAGGGGGACTGAAGCTTTCTTT. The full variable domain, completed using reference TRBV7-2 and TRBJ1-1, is GAGVSQSPSNKVTEKGKDVELRCDPISGHTALYWYRQSLGQGLEFLIYFQGNSAPDKSGLPSDRFSAERTGGSVSTLTIQRTQQEDSAVYLCASSLVRDRGTEAFFGQGTRLTVV.

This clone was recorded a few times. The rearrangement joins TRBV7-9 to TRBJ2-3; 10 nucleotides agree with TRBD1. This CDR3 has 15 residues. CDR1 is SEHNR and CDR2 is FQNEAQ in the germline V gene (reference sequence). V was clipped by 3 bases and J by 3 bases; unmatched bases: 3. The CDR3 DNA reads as TGTGCCAGCAGCTTTCGACAGGGGGCAACAGATACGCAGTATTTT. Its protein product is CASSFRQGATDTQYF. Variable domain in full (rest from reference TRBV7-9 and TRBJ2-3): DTGVSQNPRHKITKRGQNVTFRCDPISEHNRLYWYRQTLGQGPEFLTYFQNEAQLEKSRLLSDRFSAERPKGSFSTLEIQRTEQGDSAMYLCASSFRQGATDTQYFGPGTRLTVL.